The T cell receptor (beta chain) under discussion was sequenced for a study of blood T cell repertoires in COVID-19. The overall study: Samples taken during acute and convalescent COVID-19 were collected in the United States, Italy and Spain.

Germline assignment: CDR1 LNHDA and CDR2 SQIVND (reference sequence). CDR3 length: 11 residues. Trimming removed 4 bases at V and 9 bases at J, with 7 bases between. Here immunoSEQ multiplex PCR was the method, and the copy in TCRdb shows in-frame clones only, minus some. The repertoire consists of 200,000 to 250,000 clones, with 82% occurring once and the leading ten covering around 3.4%. Grouping used clinical history reported by participants in a survey and questionnaire. The TCR comes from a woman aged 55-70 years who had recovered from COVID-19. This rearrangement joins TRBV19 to TRBJ2-1, with D uncertain. Sequenced material: PBMCs or T cells enriched from blood (not recorded which). The CDR3 is CASSTQFEQFF. CDR3 sequence (DNA): TGTGCCAGTAGTACCCAGTTTGAGCAGTTCTTC. Complete variable domain (other parts from reference TRBV19 and TRBJ2-1): DGGITQSPKYLFRKEGQNVTLSCEQNLNHDAMYWYRQDPGQGLRLIYYSQIVNDFQKGDIAEGYSVSREKKESFPLTVTSAQKNPTAFYLCASSTQFEQFFGPGTRLTVL.